This TCR beta chain appears in the sequencing data of a study of CD8 T cells in Susac syndrome (dated by TCRdb to about 2019). Concerning the study at large: Whether CD8+ T cell activation and differentiation in Susac syndrome was antigen driven was tested using repertoire sequencing. Clonality of the CD8+ T cell repertoire was compared between eleven to twelve healthy donors, approximately 14 Susac syndrome patients and around 16 multiple sclerosis patients. Broad study findings and their caveats: The TCR sequencing and HLA analysis was acknowledged to have included a relatively small number of individuals.

As for this clonotype: This receptor's antigen is unknown. No quality values exist for individual bases; no much larger clone is one base distant.

Via the germline V gene, CDR1 is SGHTA and CDR2 FQGTGA. Trimming removed 4 bases from V and 5 bases from J; the gene matches leave 5 bases unexplained. The CDR3 sequence holds 15 residues, the cysteine and phenylalanine included. CDR3 DNA only is kept here, 45 bases in frame from base 1. RNA was extracted using the RNeasy kit, and roughly 0.5 to 1 microgram was reverse transcribed with random hexamers. TCR beta CDR3 regions were amplified with the immunoSEQ multiplex PCR assay covering 54 Vbeta and 13 Jbeta segments. Bias from PCR amplification was corrected by using a synthetic template baseline for primer optimization and for computational correction. Turning to the authors' computational methods: Reads were annotated to V, D and J genes per IMGT and analyzed with immunoSEQ Analyzer, keeping only productive sequences. Clonality was calculated as one minus the Shannon entropy normalized by log2 of the number of productive unique sequences. For each patient and control, public and private clones were evaluated within the 100 most prevalent clones. Clones were defined as Susac-specific if absent from the healthy and MS cohorts, from over a thousand published viral clones and from other ImmuneACCESS disease sequences. TCRdb passed the public sequencing reads through fastp at Q25 and MiXCR, retaining productive beta sequences. Every entry covers one CDR3 protein and lists the most common genes and DNA from its rows. The V and J calls, along with clone size, are taken from TCRdb and not from the paper's own processing. Here the sample has under 150,000 distinct CDR3 sequences; roughly 80% occur a single time. The ten largest clones add up to roughly 0.5% of the sample.

Peripheral blood CD8+ and CD4+ T cells from healthy donors, Susac syndrome patients and multiple sclerosis patients were profiled using high-throughput TCR beta sequencing. Multiple sclerosis controls were treatment-naive patients with stable or active relapsing-remitting disease fulfilling revised McDonald criteria. Bulk CD8+ and CD4+ T cells were purified magnetically by negative isolation, whereas CD8+ TEMRA cells were enriched by FACS. Blood was collected in EDTA tubes and processed within 24 hours, with PBMCs isolated through density gradient centrifugation. PBMCs intended for TCR sequencing were frozen in liquid nitrogen and were later thawed in a 37 degrees C water bath. Purity of sorted or isolated CD4+, CD8+ and CD8+ TEMRA cells was at least 90%.

Sequencing was done on a sample of CD8+ T cells from PBMCs. The receptor was derived from a human donor with multiple sclerosis. This chain joins TRBV7-3 to TRBJ2-1, and 10 junctional nucleotides match TRBD2. DNA sequence: TGTGCCAGCAGCTCCACTAGCGGGAACGACAATGAGCAGTTCTTC. Its product reads: CASSSTSGNDNEQFF. Outside the CDR3, residues come from the reference TRBV7-3 and TRBJ2-1 proteins, so the full variable domain is: GAGVSQTPSNKVTEKGKYVELRCDPISGHTALYWYRQSLGQGPEFLIYFQGTGAADDSGLPNDRFFAVRPEGSVSTLKIQRTERGDSAVYLCASSSTSGNDNEQFFGPGTRLTVL.